This T cell receptor beta chain is from a study of blood T cells in healthy people across ages. PCR was performed a second time for about 7 to 11 cycles using a sample-barcoded 5' primer and a J-beta primer mix. TCRdb analysed the 5' RACE reads with MiXCR anew, one entry per CDR3 protein. The sample includes 1.5 million to 2 million distinct CDR3 sequences, around 35% of them seen just once. This clonotype was detected only a few times. V was cut by 4 bases and J by 5 bases, with 9 bases left in between. The CDR3 contains 13 residues. CDR1 LGHDT and CDR2 YNNKEL come from the germline V gene (reference sequence).

This sequence originates from a woman in her thirties in good health. The sequenced sample consisted of blood. The V gene is TRBV3-1, the J gene TRBJ2-1; D is undetermined. CDR3 DNA: TGTGCCAGCAGCCTACGCCAGGACAATGAGCAGTTCTTC. This translates into CASSLRQDNEQFF.